The clone carrying this T cell receptor (beta chain) showed up just once. No antigen is known for it. It was with random hexamers that about 0.45 to 1 ug RNA was reverse transcribed. One entry per CDR3 protein, called by TCRdb with MiXCR from the immunoSEQ multiplex PCR reads. This sample has hundreds of thousands of distinct CDR3 sequences, with around 93% found just once. This record belongs to a study of CD8 T cells in Susac syndrome. Whole-study findings and limits: The relatively small number of individuals in the TCR sequencing and HLA analysis was acknowledged by the study.

Isolation of CD8+ and CD4+ T cells was performed negatively, whereas enrichment of TEMRA cells was done by FACS. CDR1 and CDR2 (germline): SGHDN, FVKESK. V lost 2 bases to trimming and J lost 5 bases, with 13 bases between them. The CDR3 consists of 15 residues. The TCR comes from a human donor with multiple sclerosis. The specimen was CD4+ T cells from PBMCs. The rearrangement links TRBV14 to TRBJ2-1; no clear D gene. This CDR3 is CASSQPLGRHNEQFF. CDR3 DNA sequence: TGTGCCAGCAGCCAACCCCTGGGCAGGCACAATGAGCAGTTCTTC. Full variable domain (outside the CDR3, taken from reference TRBV14 and TRBJ2-1): EAGVTQFPSHSVIEKGQTVTLRCDPISGHDNLYWYRRVMGKEIKFLLHFVKESKQDESGMPNNRFLAERTGGTYSTLKVQPAELEDSGVYFCASSQPLGRHNEQFFGPGTRLTVL.